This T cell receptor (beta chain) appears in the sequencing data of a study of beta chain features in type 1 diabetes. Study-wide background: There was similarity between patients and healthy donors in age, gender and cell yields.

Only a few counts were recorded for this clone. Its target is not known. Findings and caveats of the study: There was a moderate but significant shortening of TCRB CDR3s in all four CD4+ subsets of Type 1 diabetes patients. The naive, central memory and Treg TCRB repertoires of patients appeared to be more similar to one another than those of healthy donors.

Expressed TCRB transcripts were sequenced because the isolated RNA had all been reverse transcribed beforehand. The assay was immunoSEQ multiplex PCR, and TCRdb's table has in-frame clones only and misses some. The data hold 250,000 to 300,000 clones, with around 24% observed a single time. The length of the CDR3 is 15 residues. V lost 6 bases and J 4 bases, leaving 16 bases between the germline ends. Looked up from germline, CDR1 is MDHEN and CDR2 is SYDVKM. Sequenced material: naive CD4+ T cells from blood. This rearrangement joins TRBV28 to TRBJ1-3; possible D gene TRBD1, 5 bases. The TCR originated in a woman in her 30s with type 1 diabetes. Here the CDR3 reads CASSELGGRGNTIYF. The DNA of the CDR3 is TGTGCCAGCAGCGAGTTGGGGGGACGGGGAAACACCATATATTTT.